This T cell receptor beta chain emerged from a study of identical twins. Notes on the study in general: Modeled out-of-frame TCR alpha sharing in monozygotic twins fell below observed levels.

This clonotype was detected a few times. The antigen remains unidentified. Unique molecular identifiers were present on the cDNA, which also gained a universal primer site by template switching. TCRdb re-derived calls from the 5' RACE reads in MiXCR, one entry per CDR3 protein. The sample holds roughly 770,000 distinct CDR3 sequences, 15% to 20% seen once. This CDR3 comprises 14 residues. V was cut by 6 bases and J by 2 bases, with 14 bases left in between. This sample also belongs to another study, concerning T cells expressing NK-cell markers. According to that study: Seven sequenced donors out of eight were HCMV-seropositive, one seronegative. For 5 to 7 donors, the dominant NKG2C+ clonotypes made up roughly 1.0-8% of their CD8+ T cells.

The V call is TRBV12-3 or TRBV12-4, the J call TRBJ2-7; perhaps TRBD1 as D (6 bases). The specimen sequenced was PBMCs. This sequence originates from a woman aged 18 to 35 in good health. In nucleotides, the CDR3 is TGTGCCAGCAGCCGCCGCAACAGGGCCTACGAGCAGTACTTC. It yields the protein CASSRRNRAYEQYF.